This T cell receptor beta chain derives from a study of T cell repertoires in cytomegalovirus infection. Study-level findings and limits: HLA-C-restricted CMV-specific TCR beta clonotypes were dominant in the ex vivo response.

A few counts support this clonotype. Its antigen is still unknown. V was clipped by 6 bases and J by 7 bases, with 19 bases between them. Germline V gives CDR1 SGHRS, CDR2 YFSETQ. This CDR3 has 14 residues. TCRdb recomputed calls from the reads with MiXCR, one row per CDR3 protein. Of hundreds of thousands of distinct CDR3 sequences detected, roughly 10% appear once; the ten largest clones hold around 9.6%. Material for sequencing was PBMCs. The TCR sequence derives from a human donor in good health (CMV status not recorded). Some clones in this sample may be carry-over from other donors' samples. The gene calls are TRBV5-1 and TRBJ1-2, with D maybe TRBD1 (5 bases). The CDR3 region has the DNA TGCGCCAGCACGGAAGAGGGGCCAGGGCTTGGCTACACCTTC. Translation: CASTEEGPGLGYTF. The whole variable domain, filled in from reference TRBV5-1 and TRBJ1-2, reads KAGVTQTPRYLIKTRGQQVTLSCSPISGHRSVSWYQQTPGQGLQFLFEYFSETQRNKGNFPGRFSGRQFSNSRSEMNVSTLELGDSALYLCASTEEGPGLGYTFGSGTRLTVV.